This T cell receptor (beta chain) stems from a study of OX40 agonist ivuxolimab in advanced cancers. Study-level background: Ivuxolimab was an agonistic, fully human IgG2 monoclonal antibody directed against OX40 (CD134), a costimulatory receptor. In the dose-escalation cohort, around four fifths of patients were male, and the mean age was 60 years with a range of roughly 20 to 79. Peripheral TCRbeta sequencing was intended to test whether TCR sequence diversity was altered and clonal T-cell expansion was caused by ivuxolimab. The paper covers the monotherapy dose-escalation part of the phase I ivuxolimab trial, which included N of about 56 patients. Intravenous ivuxolimab was administered to patients every 2 weeks at six dose levels: 0.01, 0.1, 0.3, 1.5, 3 and 10 mg/kg. Three dose-escalation patients achieved partial responses, one with hepatocellular carcinoma and two with cutaneous melanoma. Prior anti-PD-1, anti-PD-L1 or anti-CTLA-4 therapy was permitted, and less than 45% of dose-escalation patients had received checkpoint inhibitors. Of the 50 to 55 dose-escalation patients, hepatocellular carcinoma was present in 19, melanoma in some 15, renal cell carcinoma in 9 and head and neck cancer in 9. The paper's findings and limits, for the study overall: Antigen specificity was not determined for the clonally expanded peripheral T cells. On average, CD8+ T cells showed more expanded clones than CD4+ T cells after ivuxolimab. Low levels of normalized T-cell clonal expansion were also seen in some nonresponding patients. Clonal expansion of both CD4+ and CD8+ blood T cells was observed from baseline to week 6 at doses 0.1 to 3.0 mg/kg. In the 0.1-3.0 mg/kg groups, partial responders had among the lowest normalized peripheral clonal expansion, particularly in CD8+ T cells.

Patients with a history of autoimmune disease or receiving systemic immunosuppression were excluded from the trial. In every dose cohort, peripheral blood was drawn for TCR sequencing at baseline, cycle 4 day 1, and cycle 7 day 1. The samples were taken from a phase I, first-in-human, multicenter, open-label dose-escalation trial of ivuxolimab. The trial enrolled adults with locally advanced or metastatic head and neck squamous cell, hepatocellular, melanoma or renal cell carcinoma. Before TCR sequencing, CD4+ and CD8+ T cells were separately sorted from peripheral blood. The CDR1 and CDR2 encoded by the germline V gene are SGHDN and FVKESK. A distance of 10 bases separates the germline ends of V and J, which lose 3 bases and 5 bases respectively. From the cysteine through the phenylalanine, the CDR3 covers 13 amino acids. Only the CDR3 DNA is retained, 39 bases long and in frame from the first base.

Genomic DNA was isolated from the sorted cells so that the TCRbeta CDR3 region could be sequenced. The immunoSEQ Assay was used for sequencing of TCRbeta CDR3 regions. Entries here come from immuneACCESS through TCRdb and include only in-frame sequences with V and J called. Some clones fail to appear in such tables; in the studies checked, an unresolved V gene covers under half of the shortfall, and the cause of the remainder is unknown. The sample table lists over 35,000 clones, around 84% of them with a count of one. The ten largest clonotypes hold around 16% of the sample. Note on this clone: What this receptor recognizes is not known. Base qualities are missing; no much larger clone stands one base away.

This specimen was CD4+ or CD8+ T cells sorted from blood, taken in a trial of the OX40 agonist ivuxolimab. The sequence was obtained from an adult with an advanced solid tumor such as melanoma, head and neck, liver or kidney cancer. The V and J genes are TRBV14 and TRBJ1-1; 5 matching bases give a weak D call of TRBD1. CDR3 region: CASSQGLRTEAFF. The nucleotide sequence is TGTGCCAGCAGCCAGGGGCTGAGGACTGAAGCTTTCTTT.